This entry lists 11 T cell receptor beta chains sequenced from one sample in a study of blood T cell repertoires in COVID-19. Sequenced by immunoSEQ multiplex PCR; TCRdb stores in-frame clones only, minus some. The data contain a few hundred thousand clones, more than 75% of them seen just once; the ten biggest clones take up 5% to 7.5%. The sequenced sample consisted of PBMCs or T cells enriched from blood (not recorded which). These receptors all stem from a woman between 45 and 65 years old who had been exposed to COVID-19.

V is TRBV6-6 and J is TRBJ1-1; D call uncertain. The V gene lost 4 bases and the J gene lost 2 bases, with 17 bases spanning the gap. Germline V gene sequence: CDR1 MNHNY, CDR2 SVGAGI (reference sequence). The CDR3 totals 16 residues. The CDR3 loop is CASSSLPGNPNTEAFF. The CDR3 DNA follows: TGTGCCAGCAGTTCCCTCCCGGGGAACCCAAACACTGAAGCTTTCTTT.

The rearrangement links TRBV7-9 to TRBJ1-2; 7 nucleotides match TRBD1. The CDR3 sequence is 16 residues long. The germline V gene has CDR1 SEHNR and CDR2 FQNEAQ (reference sequence). V shed 5 bases, J shed 0 bases, and the junction held 9 bases outside the gene matches. In DNA form, the CDR3 reads TGTGCCAGCAGCGTAGGGACAGCAGTTTCTAACTATGGCTACACCTTC. Its protein is CASSVGTAVSNYGYTF.

The rearrangement joins TRBV6-6 to TRBJ2-6; the match to TRBD1 covers 8 bases. This CDR3 region has 21 residues. With 5 bases clipped from V and 4 bases from J, the junction kept 22 bases outside the gene matches. Germline V gene data show CDR1 as MNHNY and CDR2 as SVGAGI (reference sequence). The CDR3 sequence is CASSPALPQGASRMGANVLTF. Here the CDR3 DNA reads TGTGCCAGCAGTCCAGCCCTACCCCAGGGGGCGAGCAGGATGGGGGCCAACGTCCTGACTTTC.

The V gene is TRBV30, the J gene TRBJ2-1; the match to TRBD1 covers 8 bases. The CDR3 spans 17 residues. V gave up 5 bases and J gave up 6 bases; unmatched junction bases: 18. Germline loops: CDR1 GTSNPN, CDR2 SVGIG (reference sequence). CDR3 nucleotide sequence: TGTGCCTGGGGACAGGGAAGGGTACCAACCCGAGGCAATGAGCAGTTCTTC. It encodes CAWGQGRVPTRGNEQFF.

The chain combines TRBV19 with TRBJ2-2; a possible D gene is TRBD2 (6 bases). This CDR3 has 16 amino acids. V lost 1 base to trimming and J lost 5 bases, with 14 bases between them. CDR1 is LNHDA, CDR2 SQIVND, per germline (reference sequence). CDR3: CASSIGPAGTTGELFF. In nucleotides, the CDR3 is TGTGCCAGTAGTATAGGTCCCGCCGGGACTACCGGGGAGCTGTTTTTT.

This chain uses TRBV28 with TRBJ2-3, with D possibly TRBD1 on 6 matching bases. V gave up 7 bases and J gave up 4 bases, with 9 bases separating them. CDR1 MDHEN and CDR2 SYDVKM come from the germline V gene. The CDR3 contains 12 residues. CDR3 nucleotide sequence: TGTGCCAGCAATCCAGGGGCAGATACGCAGTATTTT. Protein product: CASNPGADTQYF.

On this clone itself: The sample carries other DNA sequences with the same CDR3. CDR3 loop: CASSLGQNTEAFF. In nucleotides, the CDR3 is TGTGCCAGCAGCCTCGGACAAAACACTGAAGCTTTCTTT. The chain links TRBV12-3 or TRBV12-4 to TRBJ1-1; tentatively, D is TRBD1 (5 bases). The CDR3 runs 13 residues. Trimming pared 6 bases from V and 2 bases from J, leaving 10 bases between.

The chain recombines TRBV5-1 with TRBJ1-2; no clear D. CDR1 is SGHRS, CDR2 YFSETQ, per germline. Between the trimmed V and J ends, which lost 0 bases and 4 bases, there was a span of 13 bases. The CDR3 consists of 15 residues. CDR3 nucleotide sequence: TGCGCCAGCAGCTTGGGTACTGGAGAGCTCTATGGCTACACCTTC. Protein product: CASSLGTGELYGYTF.

The chain employs TRBV13 and TRBJ1-1; D call uncertain. This CDR3 has 13 residues. Trimming removed 0 bases at V and 5 bases at J, with 7 bases between. Germline CDR1 reads PRHDT; CDR2 reads FYEKMQ (reference sequence). Here the CDR3 reads CASSLGHGTEAFF. The CDR3 DNA reads TGTGCCAGCAGCTTAGGACACGGGACTGAAGCTTTCTTT.

The V and J genes are TRBV5-1 and TRBJ1-1; the D is unclear. Germline CDR1 SGHRS, CDR2 YFSETQ. Trimming stripped 5 bases from V and 2 bases from J, with 10 bases between. The CDR3 spans 13 residues. In nucleotides, the CDR3 is TGCGCCAGCAGTTCCCTTGTAAACACTGAAGCTTTCTTT. It translates to CASSSLVNTEAFF.

This clone is a singleton in its sample. The chain joins TRBV28 to TRBJ1-1, with 8 bases lining up with TRBD1. V lost 6 bases and J lost 7; bases outside the gene matches: 7. CDR1 is MDHEN, CDR2 SYDVKM, per germline. The CDR3 consists of 13 residues. The CDR3 region has the DNA TGTGCCAGCAGGATCGACAGGGGCCATGAAGCTTTCTTT. Its protein is CASRIDRGHEAFF.